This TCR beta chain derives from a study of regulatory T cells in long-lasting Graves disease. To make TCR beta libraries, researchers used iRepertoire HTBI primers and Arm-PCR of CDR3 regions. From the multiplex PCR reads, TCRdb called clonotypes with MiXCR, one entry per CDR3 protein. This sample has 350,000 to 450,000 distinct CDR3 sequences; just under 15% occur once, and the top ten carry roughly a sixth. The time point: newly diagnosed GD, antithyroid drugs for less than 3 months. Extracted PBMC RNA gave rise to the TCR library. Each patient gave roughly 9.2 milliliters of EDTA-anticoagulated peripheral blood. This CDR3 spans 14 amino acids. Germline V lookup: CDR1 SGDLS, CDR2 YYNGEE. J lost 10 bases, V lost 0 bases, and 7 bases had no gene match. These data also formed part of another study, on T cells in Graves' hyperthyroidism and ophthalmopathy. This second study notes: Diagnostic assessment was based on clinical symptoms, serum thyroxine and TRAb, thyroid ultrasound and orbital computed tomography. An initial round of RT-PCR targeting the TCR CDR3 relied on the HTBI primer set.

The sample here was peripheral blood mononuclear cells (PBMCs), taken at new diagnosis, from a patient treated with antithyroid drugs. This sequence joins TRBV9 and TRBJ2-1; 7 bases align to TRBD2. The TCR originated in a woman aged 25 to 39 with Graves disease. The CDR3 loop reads CASSVAGGHREQFF. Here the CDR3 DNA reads TGTGCCAGCAGCGTAGCGGGAGGTCATCGGGAGCAGTTCTTC. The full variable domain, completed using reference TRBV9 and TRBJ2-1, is DSGVTQTPKHLITATGQRVTLRCSPRSGDLSVYWYQQSLDQGLQFLIQYYNGEERAKGNILERFSAQQFPDLHSELNLSSLELGDSALYFCASSVAGGHREQFFGPGTRLTVL.